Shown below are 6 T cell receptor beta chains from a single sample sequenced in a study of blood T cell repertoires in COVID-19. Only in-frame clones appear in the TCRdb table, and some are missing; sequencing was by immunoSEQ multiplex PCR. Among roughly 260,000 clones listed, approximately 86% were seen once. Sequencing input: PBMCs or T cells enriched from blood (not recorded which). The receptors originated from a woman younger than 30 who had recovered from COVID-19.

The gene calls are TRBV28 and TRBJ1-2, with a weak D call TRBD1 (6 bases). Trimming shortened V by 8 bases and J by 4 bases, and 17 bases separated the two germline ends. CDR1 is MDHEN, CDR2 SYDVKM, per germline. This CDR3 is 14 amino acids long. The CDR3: CASRQEVSPYGYTF. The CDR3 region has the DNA TGTGCCAGCCGACAGGAGGTATCCCCCTATGGCTACACCTTC.

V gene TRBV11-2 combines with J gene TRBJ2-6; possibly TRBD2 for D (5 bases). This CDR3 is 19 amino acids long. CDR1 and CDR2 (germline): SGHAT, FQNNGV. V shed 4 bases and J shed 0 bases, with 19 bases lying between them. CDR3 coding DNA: TGTGCCAGCAGCTCCCGCCGGACTCCGGAGCCCTCTGGGGCCAACGTCCTGACTTTC. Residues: CASSSRRTPEPSGANVLTF.

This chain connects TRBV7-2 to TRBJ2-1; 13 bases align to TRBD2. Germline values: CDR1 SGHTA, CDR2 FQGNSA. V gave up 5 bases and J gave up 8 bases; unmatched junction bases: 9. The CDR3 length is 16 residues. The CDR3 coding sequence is TGTGCCAGCAGCCGTCAACTAGCGGGGGGGCTCGATGAGCAGTTCTTC. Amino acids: CASSRQLAGGLDEQFF.

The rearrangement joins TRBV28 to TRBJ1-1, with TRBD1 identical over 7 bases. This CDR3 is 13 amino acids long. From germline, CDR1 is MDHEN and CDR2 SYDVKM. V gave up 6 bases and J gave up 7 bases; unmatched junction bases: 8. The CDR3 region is CASSRHRDSEAFF. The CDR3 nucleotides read TGTGCCAGCAGCCGTCACCGGGACAGTGAAGCTTTCTTT.

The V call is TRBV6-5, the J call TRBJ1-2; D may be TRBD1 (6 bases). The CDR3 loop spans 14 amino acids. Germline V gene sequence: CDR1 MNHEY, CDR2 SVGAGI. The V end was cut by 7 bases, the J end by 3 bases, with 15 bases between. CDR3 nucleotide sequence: TGTGCCAGCATTCTTCACAGGGTGCACTATGGCTACACCTTC. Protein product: CASILHRVHYGYTF.

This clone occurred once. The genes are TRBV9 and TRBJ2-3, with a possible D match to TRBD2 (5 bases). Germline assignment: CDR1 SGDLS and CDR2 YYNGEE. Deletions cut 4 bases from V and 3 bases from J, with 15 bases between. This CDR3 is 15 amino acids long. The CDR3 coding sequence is TGTGCCAGCAGCCGTCTCGGGTGGGAGACAGATACGCAGTATTTT. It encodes CASSRLGWETDTQYF.